These T cell receptor beta chains were read from a single sample in a study of shared clonotypes between healthy human individuals. Produced via immunoSEQ multiplex PCR; TCRdb's table is partial and in-frame only. The sample has roughly 300,000 clones; around 86% are singletons. Sequencing was performed on memory CD8+ T cells sorted from blood. The receptors were sampled from a man aged 18 to 35 in good health. CDR3s include the opening cysteine and the closing phenylalanine or tryptophan. D genes are given only for firm matches. A row's size may be missing; if present it is once, few, many or a size class.

clone_size | cdr3_length | d_call | j_call | v_call | cdr3_nt | cdr3_aa
- | 13 | - | TRBJ1-3 | TRBV29-1 | TGCAGCGTTGAAGACAGGGGCTGGAAAGGGATATATTTT | CSVEDRGWKGIYF
- | 14 | - | TRBJ1-2 | TRBV19 | TGTGCCAGTAGACCCGAGGGGGAACCCTATGGCTACACCTTC | CASRPEGEPYGYTF
- | 14 | - | TRBJ2-7 | TRBV11-2 | TGTGCCAGCAGCTTCCAGGGCGCCTCCTACGAGCAGTACTTC | CASSFQGASYEQYF
- | 17 | - | TRBJ1-3 | TRBV28 | TGTGCCAGCAGTTTGAGGACAGAAATTTTCTCTGGAAACACCATATATTTT | CASSLRTEIFSGNTIYF
- | 14 | - | TRBJ2-1 | TRBV29-1 | TGCAGCGTTGGGGCGTTTGGCTCCTACAATGAGCAGTTCTTC | CSVGAFGSYNEQFF
many | 14 | - | TRBJ2-7 | TRBV7-9 | TGTGCCAGCAGGGCAACAGGGCTGGGCTACGAGCAGTACTTC | CASRATGLGYEQYF
- | 15 | TRBD1 | TRBJ2-7 | TRBV19 | TGTGCCAGTAGTGCCCGGACAGGGGACCTCTACGAGCAGTACTTC | CASSARTGDLYEQYF
- | 16 | - | TRBJ1-5 | TRBV28 | TGTGCCAGCAGTCCGCAGGGGTATGTAAGCAATCAGCCCCAGCATTTT | CASSPQGYVSNQPQHF
- | 16 | - | TRBJ2-5 | TRBV29-1 | TGCAGCGTCAAAGGGAACAGGGGAGGTGAAGAAGAGACCCAGTACTTC | CSVKGNRGGEEETQYF
- | 14 | TRBD1 | TRBJ2-5 | TRBV5-1 | TGCGCCAGCAGCGAGGGACAGGGTGGGGAGACCCAGTACTTC | CASSEGQGGETQYF
few | 12 | TRBD1 | TRBJ2-7 | TRBV6-6 | TGTGCCAGCACAGGGGGCTCCTACGAGCAGTACTTC | CASTGGSYEQYF
- | 17 | TRBD2 | TRBJ2-1 | TRBV27 | TGTGCCAGCAGTTTCTACCTACCGGGACTACTCAAGAATGAGCAGTTCTTC | CASSFYLPGLLKNEQFF
- | 16 | TRBD2 | TRBJ2-1 | TRBV9 | TGTGCCAGCAGCGCCGGGACTAGCGGCCGAAACGATGAGCAGTTCTTC | CASSAGTSGRNDEQFF
once | 15 | - | TRBJ2-3 | TRBV30 | TGTGCCTGGAGTGTAGGTCCGGCTAGCACAGATACGCAGTATTTT | CAWSVGPASTDTQYF
- | 15 | - | TRBJ1-1 | TRBV4-2 | TGTGCCAGCAGTCTCCGGGACGATATGAACACTGAAGCTTTCTTT | CASSLRDDMNTEAFF
once | 12 | TRBD1 | TRBJ1-1 | TRBV5-4 | TGTGCCAGCAGCTCCCGGGACAGCGAAGCTTTCTTT | CASSSRDSEAFF